This T cell receptor beta chain appears in the sequencing data of a study of read filtering for tumor transcriptome and immune sequencing. Study-wide context: R-ISS stage counts were eight or nine for I, about 15 for II, six or seven for III. RNA-seq yielded only roughly 85 to 1,400 TCR reads, IR-seq about 3.5 to 11 million. Study results and caveats: This fraction held mixed bone marrow immune cells after CD138-negative sorting.

About this clonotype itself: Its antigen is unknown.

CDR3 length: 19 residues. The junction had 15 bases not matched to a gene; V was cut back by 2 bases and J by 0 bases. Germline CDR1 MNHEY, CDR2 SVGEGT. The library was built from roughly 400 ng RNA with molecular barcoded adaptors for alpha/delta and beta/gamma chains. From the reads, TCRdb called clonotypes with MiXCR, one entry per CDR3 protein. Of 20,000 to 25,000 distinct CDR3 sequences in the sample, about an eighth are singletons; the top ten hold around 66%. The J gene is TRBJ2-7, the V gene TRBV6-2 or TRBV6-3, with 8 bases aligning to TRBD1. This sequence was found in a donor aged 40 or over with multiple myeloma. Sequencing was performed on a population of CD138-negative cells sorted from bone marrow. This CDR3 reads CASSYGWGQDVFSSYEQYF. The CDR3 DNA follows: TGTGCCAGCAGTTACGGGTGGGGACAGGACGTCTTTAGCTCCTACGAGCAGTACTTC.